The T cell receptor beta chain described here comes from a study of cytomegalovirus exposure and HLA in healthy donors. In regard to this clone: Antigen specificity is unknown.

Study observations and caveats: Segments of the TCR beta V type were, in most cases, productive about 87% or about 30% of the time in an earlier analysis. The likely explanation for a cluster of highly shared sequence variants was sequencing artifact. Available immune exposure information covered CMV serostatus only. The majority of TCR sequences were rare, yet some public TCRs appeared in many donors.

The V end lost 3 bases, the J end lost 7 bases, and 12 bases lay between the germline ends. This CDR3 has 13 amino acids. In germline, CDR1 is MGHRA, CDR2 YSYEKL. It was with 60 Vbeta and 13 Jbeta primers that the PCR ran. Here immunoSEQ multiplex PCR was the method, and the copy in TCRdb shows in-frame clones only, minus some. The sample has 120,000 or so clones; about 80% are singletons. The sequencing input was PBMCs. The receptor comes from a female donor in good health and CMV-seropositive. The chain has TRBV4-1 and TRBJ2-5; D remains unclear. The CDR3 is CASSQGRGVTQYF. The CDR3 DNA reads as TGCGCCAGCAGCCAGGGTCGAGGTGTGACCCAGTACTTC.